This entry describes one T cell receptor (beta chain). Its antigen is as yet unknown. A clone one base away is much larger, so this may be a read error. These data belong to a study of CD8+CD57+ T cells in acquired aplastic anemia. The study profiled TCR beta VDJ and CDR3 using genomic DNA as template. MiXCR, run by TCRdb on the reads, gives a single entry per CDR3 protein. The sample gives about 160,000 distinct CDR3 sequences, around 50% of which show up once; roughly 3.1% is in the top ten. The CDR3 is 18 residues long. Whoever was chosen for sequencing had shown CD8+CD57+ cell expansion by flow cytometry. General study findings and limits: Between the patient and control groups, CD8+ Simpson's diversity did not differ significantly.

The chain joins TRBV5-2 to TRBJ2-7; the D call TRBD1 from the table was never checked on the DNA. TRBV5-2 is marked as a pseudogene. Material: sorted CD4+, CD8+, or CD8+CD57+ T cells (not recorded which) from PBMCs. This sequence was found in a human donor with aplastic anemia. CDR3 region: CASNLRNLGQGMSNEQYF. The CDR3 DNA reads TGTGCCAGCAACTTGAGAAACTTGGGACAGGGAATGAGCAACGAGCAGTACTTC.